A single sample gave rise to the 18 T cell receptor beta chains below, sequenced in a study of T cells in Graves' hyperthyroidism and ophthalmopathy. TCR beta CDR3 regions were amplified from RNA transcripts. HTBI primers were used for first-round RT-PCR of the TCR CDR3. Each CDR3 protein is one row after TCRdb ran MiXCR on the multiplex PCR reads. The data hold approximately 400,000 distinct CDR3 sequences, with about 25% observed a single time. The sequenced sample was blood. The source of these receptors is a man aged 50-60 years with Graves' hyperthyroidism.

The sample holds a few counts of this clonotype. The chain combines TRBV11-2 with TRBJ2-7; D unresolved. The CDR3 has 11 residues. With 7 bases removed from V and 7 bases from J, the gap between germline ends came to 11 bases. Germline V gene sequence: CDR1 SGHAT, CDR2 FQNNGV. CDR3 coding DNA: TGTGCCAGCATGGGCTCCATTGAGCAGTACTTC. This codes for CASMGSIEQYF.

In its sample, this clonotype was seen a few times. The chain uses TRBV20-1 and TRBJ2-7; 9 bases align to TRBD1. The CDR3 totals 16 residues. V lost 3 bases to trimming and J lost 1 base; unmatched junction nucleotides: 10. The germline gives CDR1 DFQATT, CDR2 SNEGSKA (reference sequence). The CDR3 DNA reads as TGCAGTGCTAGGGGAATAGGGACAGGGAGTTCCTACGAGCAGTACTTC. Translating gives CSARGIGTGSSYEQYF.

The chain uses TRBV20-1 and TRBJ2-4; D is unresolved. The germline V gene has CDR1 DFQATT and CDR2 SNEGSKA (reference sequence). CDR3 length: 13 residues. The V gene lost 7 bases and the J gene lost 0 bases, with 10 bases spanning the gap. This CDR3 reads CSVMGTAKNIQYF. CDR3 coding DNA: TGCAGTGTTATGGGTACAGCCAAAAACATTCAGTACTTC.

This clonotype has just a few counts. The J gene is TRBJ2-2, the V gene TRBV19; possible D gene TRBD2, 6 bases. The V end lost 5 bases, the J end lost 3 bases, and 16 bases lay between the germline ends. Germline V gene sequence: CDR1 LNHDA, CDR2 SQIVND (reference sequence). The CDR3 runs 16 residues. The CDR3, as DNA: TGTGCCAGTAGTCCCGGCGGAGGGCCGGACACCGGGGAGCTGTTTTTT. It specifies CASSPGGGPDTGELFF. Full variable domain (outside the CDR3, taken from reference TRBV19 and TRBJ2-2): DGGITQSPKYLFRKEGQNVTLSCEQNLNHDAMYWYRQDPGQGLRLIYYSQIVNDFQKGDIAEGYSVSREKKESFPLTVTSAQKNPTAFYLCASSPGGGPDTGELFFGEGSRLTVL.

The chain combines TRBV27 with TRBJ1-4, with D tentatively TRBD1 (6 bases). This CDR3 spans 15 amino acids. The germline V and J ends were trimmed by 7 bases and 5 bases, with 17 bases remaining between them. Germline V gene lookup returns CDR1 MNHEY and CDR2 SMNVEV (reference sequence). Here the CDR3 reads CASKKRTVPNEKLFF. CDR3 coding DNA: TGTGCCAGCAAAAAGCGGACAGTTCCAAATGAAAAACTGTTTTTT.

The chain carries TRBV7-3 and TRBJ2-3, with 7 bases that match TRBD2. V gave up 0 bases and J gave up 6 bases; unmatched junction bases: 9. Germline CDR1 is SGHTA and CDR2 is FQGTGA. This CDR3 has 16 residues. DNA for the CDR3: TGTGCCAGCAGCTTAACCACGGGAGGCCCACAGGATACGCAGTATTTT. Its protein is CASSLTTGGPQDTQYF.

The chain combines TRBV19 with TRBJ1-1; D call uncertain. The CDR3 covers 15 residues. The germline V gene encodes CDR1 LNHDA and CDR2 SQIVND (reference sequence). Deletions cut 3 bases from V and 4 bases from J, with 15 bases between. CDR3 region: CASSIWSWRSTEAFF. CDR3 sequence (DNA): TGTGCCAGTAGTATTTGGTCCTGGAGGAGCACTGAAGCTTTCTTT.

The genes are TRBV4-1 and TRBJ1-4; no firm D call. Germline V CDR1 and CDR2: MGHRA, YSYEKL. The CDR3 loop spans 13 amino acids. Between the trimmed V and J ends, which lost 5 bases and 8 bases, there was a span of 12 bases. The CDR3 here is CASSASAAEKLFF. In DNA form, the CDR3 reads TGCGCCAGCAGCGCGTCGGCGGCCGAAAAACTGTTTTTT.

This clonotype showed up many times. This chain uses TRBV6-2 or TRBV6-3 with TRBJ1-1, with 9 bases matching TRBD1. The ends lost 6 bases at V and 0 bases at J; junction bases unmatched: 5. Germline CDR1 and CDR2: MNHEY and SVGEGT. CDR3 length equals 15 residues. This CDR3 reads CASRGQGRLNTEAFF. DNA of the CDR3: TGTGCCAGCAGGGGACAGGGTAGGTTGAACACTGAAGCTTTCTTT.

The CDR3 DNA follows: TGTGCCAGCAGTGTAGGACAGTACGAGCAGTTCTTC. Its protein is CASSVGQYEQFF. The J gene is TRBJ2-1, the V gene TRBV6-1; the D gene is possibly TRBD1 (6 bases). V was shortened by 4 bases and J by 10 bases, with 11 bases between the two germline ends. This CDR3 has 12 residues. Germline values: CDR1 MNHNS, CDR2 SASEGT.

This clonotype was counted many times. The chain employs TRBV12-3 or TRBV12-4 and TRBJ1-2; 12 bases fit TRBD1. CDR3 length: 14 amino acids. V trimming: 7 bases; J trimming: 8 bases; junction bases outside the gene matches: 8. The CDR3 DNA is TGTGCCAGCAACCCGGGACAGGGGGCGGAGGGCTACACCTTC. It specifies CASNPGQGAEGYTF.

At least ten counts were recorded for this clonotype. J is TRBJ2-7 and V is TRBV2; no firm D call. Germline V gene data show CDR1 as SNHLY and CDR2 as FYNNEI. This CDR3 is built from 13 residues. Trimming took 6 bases from V and 2 from J, leaving 11 bases between them. The CDR3 here is CASRNSAAYEQYF. The DNA of the CDR3 is TGTGCCAGCAGGAATTCAGCCGCCTACGAGCAGTACTTC. Using reference TRBV2 and TRBJ2-7 for the parts outside the CDR3, the full variable domain is EPEVTQTPSHQVTQMGQEVILRCVPISNHLYFYWYRQILGQKVEFLVSFYNNEISEKSEIFDDQFSVERPDGSNFTLKIRSTKLEDSAMYFCASRNSAAYEQYFGPGTRLTVT.

The table lists this clonotype with a few counts. The V call is TRBV28, the J call TRBJ1-5; D not resolved. Germline values: CDR1 MDHEN, CDR2 SYDVKM. The CDR3 covers 12 residues. Trimming stripped 6 bases from V and 3 bases from J, with 6 bases between. In nucleotides, the CDR3 is TGTGCCAGCAGGCCCCTCAATCAGCCCCAGCATTTT. Protein: CASRPLNQPQHF.

This chain uses TRBV19 with TRBJ2-7, with TRBD2 identical over 11 bases. The V gene end was trimmed by 4 bases and the J gene end by 6 bases; junction bases not matched to a gene: 11. Per germline, CDR1 LNHDA and CDR2 SQIVND (reference sequence). This CDR3 has 16 amino acids. CDR3 sequence reads: CASSTATTSGTGEQYF. In DNA form, the CDR3 reads TGTGCCAGTAGTACCGCTACGACTAGCGGGACTGGCGAGCAGTACTTC.

This clonotype was seen repeatedly, ten times or more. This chain joins TRBV6-1 and TRBJ2-5; 13 bases fit TRBD2. This CDR3 is built from 14 residues. Losses at the gene ends were 8 bases for V and 3 bases for J; bases not matched to a gene: 3. Germline V gene lookup returns CDR1 MNHNS and CDR2 SASEGT. The CDR3 is CASQGLAGKETQYF. For the CDR3, the DNA is TGTGCCAGCCAGGGACTAGCGGGAAAAGAGACCCAGTACTTC.

In its sample, this clonotype was seen a few times. The junction differs from germline at one of its ends, possibly a read error. The chain uses TRBV5-5 and TRBJ2-1; 7 nucleotides line up with TRBD2. CDR3 length equals 16 residues. Germline CDR1 SGHKS, CDR2 YYEKEE (reference sequence). This CDR3 is CASSGETGSSYNEQFF. Here the CDR3 DNA reads TGCGCCAGCAGCGGGGAGACTGGAAGCTCCTACAATGAGCAGTTCTTC.

The chain has TRBV11-2 and TRBJ1-3; possibly TRBD1 for D (5 bases). From germline, CDR1 is SGHAT and CDR2 FQNNGV. V was cut by 8 bases and J by 4 bases, with 12 bases left in between. The CDR3 extends over 13 amino acids. The CDR3 bases are TGTGCCAGCCACCAGGGTCTGGGAAACACCATATATTTT. It specifies CASHQGLGNTIYF.

This clonotype has at least ten counts. The chain recombines TRBV3-1 with TRBJ1-1, with 9 bases that match TRBD1. The V gene end was trimmed by 3 bases and the J gene end by 1 base; junction bases not matched to a gene: 9. The germline gives CDR1 LGHDT, CDR2 YNNKEL (reference sequence). The CDR3 has 17 residues. In nucleotides, the CDR3 is TGTGCCAGCAGCCACTCGAACAGGGGGCGCGGGAACACTGAAGCTTTCTTT. Translated, it gives CASSHSNRGRGNTEAFF.